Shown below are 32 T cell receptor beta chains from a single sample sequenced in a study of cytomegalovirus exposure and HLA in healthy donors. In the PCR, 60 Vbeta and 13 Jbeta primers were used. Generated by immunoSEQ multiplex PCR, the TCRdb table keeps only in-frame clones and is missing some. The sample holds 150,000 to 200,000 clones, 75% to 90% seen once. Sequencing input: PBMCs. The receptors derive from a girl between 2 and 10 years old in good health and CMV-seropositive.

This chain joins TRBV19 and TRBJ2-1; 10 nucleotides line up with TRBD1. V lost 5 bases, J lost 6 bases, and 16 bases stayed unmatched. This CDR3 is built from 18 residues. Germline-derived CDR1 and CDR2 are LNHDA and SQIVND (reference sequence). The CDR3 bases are TGTGCCAGTAGTGCTACTTCATCCGGGACAGGGGTGTTCAATGAGCAGTTCTTC. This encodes CASSATSSGTGVFNEQFF.

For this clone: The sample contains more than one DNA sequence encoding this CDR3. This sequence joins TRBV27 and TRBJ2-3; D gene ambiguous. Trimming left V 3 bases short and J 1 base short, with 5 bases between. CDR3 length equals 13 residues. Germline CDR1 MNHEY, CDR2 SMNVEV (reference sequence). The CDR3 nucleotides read TGTGCCAGCAGTTTGGGCCGCACAGATACGCAGTATTTT. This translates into CASSLGRTDTQYF.

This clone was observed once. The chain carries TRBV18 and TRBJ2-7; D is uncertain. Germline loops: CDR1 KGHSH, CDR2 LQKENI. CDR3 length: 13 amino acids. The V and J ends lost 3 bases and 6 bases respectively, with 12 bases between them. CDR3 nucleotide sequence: TGTGCCAGCTCACCTGATCAAGAGGCCGAGCAGTACTTC. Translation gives CASSPDQEAEQYF.

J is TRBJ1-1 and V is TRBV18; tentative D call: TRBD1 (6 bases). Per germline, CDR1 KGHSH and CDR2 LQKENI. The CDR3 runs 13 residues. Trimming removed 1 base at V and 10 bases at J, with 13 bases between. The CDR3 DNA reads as TGTGCCAGCTCACCACGTACAGGGAAGGGAGCTTTCTTT. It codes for CASSPRTGKGAFF.

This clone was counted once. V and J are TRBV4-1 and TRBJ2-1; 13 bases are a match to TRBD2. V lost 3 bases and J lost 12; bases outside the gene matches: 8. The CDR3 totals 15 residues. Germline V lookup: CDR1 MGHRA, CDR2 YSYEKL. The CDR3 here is CASSHPWTSGSLQFF. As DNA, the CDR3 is TGCGCCAGCAGCCACCCCTGGACTAGCGGGAGTCTGCAGTTCTTC.

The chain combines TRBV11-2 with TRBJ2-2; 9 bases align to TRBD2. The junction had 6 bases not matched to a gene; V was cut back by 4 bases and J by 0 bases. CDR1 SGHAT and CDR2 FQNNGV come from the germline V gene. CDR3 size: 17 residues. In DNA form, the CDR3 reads TGTGCCAGCAGCTCGTTACTAGCGGGTGCGAACACCGGGGAGCTGTTTTTT. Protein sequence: CASSSLLAGANTGELFF.

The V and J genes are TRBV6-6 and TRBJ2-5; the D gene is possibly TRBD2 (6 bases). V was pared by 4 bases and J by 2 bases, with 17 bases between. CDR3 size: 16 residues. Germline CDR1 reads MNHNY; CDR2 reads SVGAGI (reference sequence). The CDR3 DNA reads TGTGCCAGCAGTTCGACCCGACTAGGGCAGCAAGAGACCCAGTACTTC. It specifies CASSSTRLGQQETQYF.

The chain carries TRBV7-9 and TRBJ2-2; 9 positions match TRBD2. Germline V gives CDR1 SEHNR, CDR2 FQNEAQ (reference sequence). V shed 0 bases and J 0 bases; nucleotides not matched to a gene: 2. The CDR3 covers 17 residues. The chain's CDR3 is CASSLASGRSNTGELFF. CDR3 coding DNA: TGTGCCAGCAGCTTAGCGAGCGGGAGGTCGAACACCGGGGAGCTGTTTTTT.

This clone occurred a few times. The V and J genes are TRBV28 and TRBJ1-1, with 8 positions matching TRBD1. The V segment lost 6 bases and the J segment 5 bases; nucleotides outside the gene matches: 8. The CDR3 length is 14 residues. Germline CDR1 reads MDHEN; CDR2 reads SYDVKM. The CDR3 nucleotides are TGTGCCAGCAGACCCAGGGGGCGTGGGACTGAAGCTTTCTTT. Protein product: CASRPRGRGTEAFF.

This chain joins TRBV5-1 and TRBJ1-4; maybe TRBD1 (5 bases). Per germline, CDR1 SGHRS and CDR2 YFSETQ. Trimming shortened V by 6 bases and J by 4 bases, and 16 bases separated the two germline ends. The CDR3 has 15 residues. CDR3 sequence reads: CASTPQGLLNEKLFF. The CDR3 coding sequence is TGCGCCAGCACCCCCCAGGGTCTGCTTAATGAAAAACTGTTTTTT.

DNA for the CDR3: TGTGCCAGCAGTTACGGCGGGAGGCTCTACAATGAGCAGTTCTTC. Translated, it gives CASSYGGRLYNEQFF. This sequence joins TRBV6-6 and TRBJ2-1; TRBD2 matches 8 bases. Germline lookup yields CDR1 MNHNY and CDR2 SVGAGI (reference sequence). The CDR3 contains 15 residues. V trimming: 2 bases; J trimming: 3 bases; junction bases outside the gene matches: 3.

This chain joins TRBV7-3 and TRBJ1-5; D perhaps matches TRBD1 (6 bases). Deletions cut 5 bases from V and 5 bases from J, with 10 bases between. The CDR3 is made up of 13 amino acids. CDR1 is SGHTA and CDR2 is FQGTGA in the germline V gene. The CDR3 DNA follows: TGTGCCAGCAGCATGGACAGTTATCAGCCCCAGCATTTT. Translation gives CASSMDSYQPQHF. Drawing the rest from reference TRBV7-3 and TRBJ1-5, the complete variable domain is GAGVSQTPSNKVTEKGKYVELRCDPISGHTALYWYRQSLGQGPEFLIYFQGTGAADDSGLPNDRFFAVRPEGSVSTLKIQRTERGDSAVYLCASSMDSYQPQHFGDGTRLSIL.

CDR3 bases: TGTGCCAGCAGACGACAGGTATCTCAAGAGACCCAGTACTTC. This codes for CASRRQVSQETQYF. This rearrangement joins TRBV6-5 to TRBJ2-5, with D possibly matching TRBD1 (6 bases). V was trimmed by 6 bases and J by 2 bases, leaving 13 bases between them. Germline CDR1 reads MNHEY; CDR2 reads SVGAGI. The CDR3 extends over 14 amino acids.

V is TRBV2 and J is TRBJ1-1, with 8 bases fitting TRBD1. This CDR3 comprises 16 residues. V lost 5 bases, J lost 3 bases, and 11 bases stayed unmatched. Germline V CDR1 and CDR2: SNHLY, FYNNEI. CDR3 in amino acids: CASSQVGTGGYTEAFF. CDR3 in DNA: TGTGCCAGCAGTCAGGTCGGGACAGGAGGGTACACTGAAGCTTTCTTT.

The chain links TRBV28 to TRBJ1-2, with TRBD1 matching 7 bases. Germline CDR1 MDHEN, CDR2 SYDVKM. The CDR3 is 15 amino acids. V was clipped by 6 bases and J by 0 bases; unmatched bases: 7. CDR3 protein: CASSRGTASNYGYTF. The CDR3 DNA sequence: TGTGCCAGCAGCCGAGGGACAGCATCTAACTATGGCTACACCTTC.

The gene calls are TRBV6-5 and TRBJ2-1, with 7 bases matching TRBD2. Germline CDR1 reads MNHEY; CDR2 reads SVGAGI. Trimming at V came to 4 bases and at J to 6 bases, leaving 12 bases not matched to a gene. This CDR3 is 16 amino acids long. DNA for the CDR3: TGTGCCAGCAGTTCTCCGGAGAAGACTAGCAGCAATGAGCAGTTCTTC. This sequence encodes CASSSPEKTSSNEQFF.

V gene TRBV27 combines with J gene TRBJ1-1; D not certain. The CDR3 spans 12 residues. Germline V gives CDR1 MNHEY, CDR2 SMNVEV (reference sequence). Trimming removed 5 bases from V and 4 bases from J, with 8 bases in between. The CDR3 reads CASSKSSTEAFF. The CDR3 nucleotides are TGTGCCAGCAGTAAAAGTAGCACTGAAGCTTTCTTT.

CDR3 loop: CSVDGLAGPSYEQYF. CDR3 DNA: TGCAGCGTTGATGGGCTAGCGGGACCCTCCTACGAGCAGTACTTC. V and J are TRBV29-1 and TRBJ2-7; TRBD2 agrees at 9 bases. Germline V gene data show CDR1 as SQVTM and CDR2 as ANQGSEA. V lost 3 bases, J lost 0 bases, and 6 bases stayed unmatched. This CDR3 has 15 amino acids.

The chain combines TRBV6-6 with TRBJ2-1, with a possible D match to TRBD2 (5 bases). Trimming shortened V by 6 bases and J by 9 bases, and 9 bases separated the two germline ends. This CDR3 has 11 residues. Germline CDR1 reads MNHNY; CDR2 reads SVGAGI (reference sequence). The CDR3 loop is CASRAAGEQFF. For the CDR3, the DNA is TGTGCCAGCAGAGCTGCGGGTGAGCAGTTCTTC.

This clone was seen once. Here the CDR3 reads CASSPRIGVTMNTEAFF. The CDR3 bases are TGTGCCAGCTCACCACGGATCGGAGTTACTATGAACACTGAAGCTTTCTTT. The V gene is TRBV18, the J gene TRBJ1-1, with no clear D. The V gene's germline CDR1 is KGHSH and CDR2 LQKENI. V was pared by 1 base and J by 0 bases, with 15 bases between. CDR3 length: 17 amino acids.

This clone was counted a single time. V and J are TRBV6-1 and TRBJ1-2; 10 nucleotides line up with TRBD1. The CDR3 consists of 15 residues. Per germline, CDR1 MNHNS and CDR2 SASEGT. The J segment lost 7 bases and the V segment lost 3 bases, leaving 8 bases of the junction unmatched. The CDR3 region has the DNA TGTGCCAGCAGTGAGGCGACAGGGGGCAAAGGTGGCTACACCTTC. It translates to CASSEATGGKGGYTF.

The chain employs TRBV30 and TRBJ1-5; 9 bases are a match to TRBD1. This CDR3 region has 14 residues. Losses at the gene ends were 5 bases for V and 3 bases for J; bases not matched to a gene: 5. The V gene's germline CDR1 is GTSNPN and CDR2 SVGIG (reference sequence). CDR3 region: CAWGTGMNNQPQHF. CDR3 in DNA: TGTGCCTGGGGGACAGGGATGAACAATCAGCCCCAGCATTTT.

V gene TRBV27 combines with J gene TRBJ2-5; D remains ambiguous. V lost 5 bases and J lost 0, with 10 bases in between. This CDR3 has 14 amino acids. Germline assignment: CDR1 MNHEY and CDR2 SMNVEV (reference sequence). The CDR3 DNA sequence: TGTGCCAGCAGTGCGTACCGGGACCAAGAGACCCAGTACTTC. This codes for CASSAYRDQETQYF.

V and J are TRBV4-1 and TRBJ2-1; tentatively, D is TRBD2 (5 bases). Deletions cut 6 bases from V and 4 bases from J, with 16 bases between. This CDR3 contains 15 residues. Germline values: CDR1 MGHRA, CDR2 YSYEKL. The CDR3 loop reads CASRASRLEYNEQFF. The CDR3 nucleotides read TGCGCCAGCAGGGCTAGCAGGTTGGAATACAATGAGCAGTTCTTC.

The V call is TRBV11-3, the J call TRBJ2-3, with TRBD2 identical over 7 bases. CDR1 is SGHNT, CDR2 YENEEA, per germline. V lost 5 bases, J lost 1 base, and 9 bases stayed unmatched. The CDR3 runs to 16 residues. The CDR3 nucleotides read TGTGCCAGCAGCCCCAGAAGCGGGGCCGGCACAGATACGCAGTATTTT. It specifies CASSPRSGAGTDTQYF.

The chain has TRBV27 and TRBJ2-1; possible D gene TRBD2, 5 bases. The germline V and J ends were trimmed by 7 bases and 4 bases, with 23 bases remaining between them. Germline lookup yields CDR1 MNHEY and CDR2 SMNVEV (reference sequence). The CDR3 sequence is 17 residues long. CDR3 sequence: CASTSTSGNTEYNEQFF. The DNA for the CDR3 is TGTGCCAGCACCTCAACCTCGGGGAATACGGAATACAATGAGCAGTTCTTC.

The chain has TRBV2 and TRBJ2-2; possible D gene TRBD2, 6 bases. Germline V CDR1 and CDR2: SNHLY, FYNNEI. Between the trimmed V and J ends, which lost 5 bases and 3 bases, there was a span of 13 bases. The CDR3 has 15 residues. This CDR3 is CASSHSGGDTGELFF. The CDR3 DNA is TGTGCCAGCAGTCATAGCGGAGGGGACACCGGGGAGCTGTTTTTT.

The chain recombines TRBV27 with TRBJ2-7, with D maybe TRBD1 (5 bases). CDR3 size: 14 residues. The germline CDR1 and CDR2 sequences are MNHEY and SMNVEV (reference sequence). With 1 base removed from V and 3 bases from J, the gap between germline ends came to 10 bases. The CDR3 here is CASSLWAGNYEQYF. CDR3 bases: TGTGCCAGCAGTTTATGGGCAGGGAACTACGAGCAGTACTTC.

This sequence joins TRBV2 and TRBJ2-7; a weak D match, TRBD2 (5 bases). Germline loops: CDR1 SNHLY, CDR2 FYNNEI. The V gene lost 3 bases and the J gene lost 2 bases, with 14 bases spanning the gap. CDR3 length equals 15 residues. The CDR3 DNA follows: TGTGCCAGCAGTGACTGGGGAGCCTCTACCTACGAGCAGTACTTC. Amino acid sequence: CASSDWGASTYEQYF.

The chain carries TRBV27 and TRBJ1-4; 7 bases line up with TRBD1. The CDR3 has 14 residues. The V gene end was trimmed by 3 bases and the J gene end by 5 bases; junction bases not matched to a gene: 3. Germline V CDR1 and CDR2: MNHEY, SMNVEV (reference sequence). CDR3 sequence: CASSFQGGNEKLFF. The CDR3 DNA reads TGTGCCAGCAGTTTTCAGGGGGGAAATGAAAAACTGTTTTTT.

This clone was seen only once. The CDR3 nucleotides read TGTGCCAGCTCACCGGGGGCCGCCGTGGGGGAGCAGTACTTC. Translating gives CASSPGAAVGEQYF. The chain combines TRBV18 with TRBJ2-7; D may be TRBD1 (6 bases). Germline V gene sequence: CDR1 KGHSH, CDR2 LQKENI. The V and J ends lost 3 bases and 7 bases respectively, with 16 bases between them. CDR3 size: 14 residues.

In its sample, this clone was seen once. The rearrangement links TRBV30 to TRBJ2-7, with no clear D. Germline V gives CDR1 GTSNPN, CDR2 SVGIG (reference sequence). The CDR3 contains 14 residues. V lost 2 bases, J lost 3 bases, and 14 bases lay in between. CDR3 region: CAWSITDTYYEQYF. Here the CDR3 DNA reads TGTGCCTGGAGTATAACAGACACTTACTACGAGCAGTACTTC. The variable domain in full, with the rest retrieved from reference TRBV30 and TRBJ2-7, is SQTIHQWPATLVQPVGSPLSLECTVEGTSNPNLYWYRQAAGRGLQLLFYSVGIGQISSEVPQNLSASRPQDRQFILSSKKLLLSDSGFYLCAWSITDTYYEQYFGPGTRLTVT.